One and the same sample provided the 4 T cell receptor beta chains below, sequenced in a study of OX40 agonist ivuxolimab in advanced cancers. Sequencing used immunoSEQ multiplex PCR; TCRdb keeps in-frame clones, though not all of them. The data contain 30,000 or so clones, about nine tenths of them seen just once; the ten biggest clones take up about 25%. Sequencing was performed on CD4+ or CD8+ T cells sorted from blood, taken in a trial of the OX40 agonist ivuxolimab. The receptors derive from an adult with an advanced solid tumor such as melanoma, head and neck, liver or kidney cancer.

V and J are TRBV29-1 and TRBJ2-1, with 10 bases that match TRBD1. The germline CDR1 and CDR2 sequences are SQVTM and ANQGSEA. The CDR3 extends over 14 amino acids. V was clipped by 6 bases and J by 4 bases; unmatched bases: 6. CDR3 loop: CSVGGTGVYNEQFF. CDR3 DNA sequence: TGCAGCGTGGGGGGGACAGGGGTTTACAATGAGCAGTTCTTC.

This sequence joins TRBV5-1 and TRBJ2-7; 7 bases agree with TRBD1. Looked up from germline, CDR1 is SGHRS and CDR2 is YFSETQ. Unmatched junction bases numbered 5, after V lost 5 bases and J lost 6 bases. The CDR3 runs to 12 residues. CDR3 bases: TGCGCCAGCAGTAAGGGGGCCAGCGAGCAGTACTTC. Translation: CASSKGASEQYF.

The gene calls are TRBV25-1 and TRBJ2-1; 9 bases map to TRBD1. The CDR3 has 15 amino acids. The V and J ends lost 5 bases and 8 bases, in that order; junction bases with no gene match: 10. The V gene's germline CDR1 is MGHDK and CDR2 SYGVNS. CDR3 in DNA: TGTGCCAGCAGTACAGGGACAGGGCGGTTCGATGAGCAGTTCTTC. Protein: CASSTGTGRFDEQFF.

This clone was picked up one time. V gene TRBV15 combines with J gene TRBJ2-2; D may be TRBD2 (5 bases). The CDR3 extends over 16 amino acids. CDR1 is LNHNV, CDR2 YYDKDF, per germline (reference sequence). V shed 0 bases and J shed 4 bases, with 12 bases lying between them. CDR3 amino acids: CATSRDPSRATGELFF. CDR3 in DNA: TGTGCCACCAGCAGAGATCCTAGCCGAGCCACCGGGGAGCTGTTTTTT.